Listed below are T cell receptor beta chains from one sample, sequenced in a study of OX40 agonist ivuxolimab in advanced cancers. Repertoires were generated with immunoSEQ multiplex PCR, while TCRdb's copy carries only in-frame clones and drops some. The sample carries around 30,000 clones, roughly 85% recorded once. Material: CD4+ or CD8+ T cells sorted from blood, obtained in a trial of the OX40 agonist ivuxolimab. These receptors all come from an adult with an advanced solid tumor such as melanoma, head and neck, liver or kidney cancer. The CDR3 runs from the conserved cysteine through the conserved F or W. Each record gives: CDR3 length, D gene, clone size, V gene, J gene, CDR3 protein, CDR3 DNA. D genes are given only for firm matches. Clone size, where shown, is once, few, many, or a class for clones that have expanded.

cdr3_length: 16
d_call: TRBD1
clone_size: .
v_call: TRBV6-6
j_call: TRBJ2-3
cdr3_aa: CASSSRTGGMSDTQYF
cdr3_nt: TGTGCCAGCAGTTCCCGGACAGGGGGCATGTCAGATACGCAGTATTTT

cdr3_length: 15
d_call: TRBD2
clone_size: .
v_call: TRBV4-3
j_call: TRBJ2-2
cdr3_aa: CASSQETSGTGELFF
cdr3_nt: TGCGCCAGCAGCCAAGAGACTAGCGGCACCGGGGAGCTGTTTTTT

cdr3_length: 16
d_call: .
clone_size: .
v_call: TRBV4-1
j_call: TRBJ1-1
cdr3_aa: CASSQDFREGYTEAFF
cdr3_nt: TGCGCCAGCAGCCAAGATTTCCGCGAGGGATACACTGAAGCTTTCTTT

cdr3_length: 15
d_call: .
clone_size: .
v_call: TRBV9
j_call: TRBJ2-7
cdr3_aa: CASSVRGQPGNEQYF
cdr3_nt: TGTGCCAGCAGCGTGCGCGGTCAGCCGGGGAACGAGCAGTACTTC

cdr3_length: 14
d_call: .
clone_size: .
v_call: TRBV6-5
j_call: TRBJ1-1
cdr3_aa: CASSPQGGNTEAFF
cdr3_nt: TGTGCCAGCAGCCCACAGGGCGGGAACACTGAAGCTTTCTTT

cdr3_length: 12
d_call: .
clone_size: .
v_call: TRBV9
j_call: TRBJ2-2
cdr3_aa: CASSVNTGELFF
cdr3_nt: TGTGCCAGCAGCGTAAACACCGGGGAGCTGTTTTTT

cdr3_length: 14
d_call: .
clone_size: .
v_call: TRBV27
j_call: TRBJ2-7
cdr3_aa: CASSLTGTLDEQYF
cdr3_nt: TGTGCCAGCAGTTTAACCGGGACACTCGACGAGCAGTACTTC

cdr3_length: 14
d_call: .
clone_size: .
v_call: TRBV7-2
j_call: TRBJ2-7
cdr3_aa: CASSFPSRPYEQYF
cdr3_nt: TGTGCCAGCAGCTTTCCCAGCCGCCCCTACGAGCAGTACTTC

cdr3_length: 18
d_call: .
clone_size: .
v_call: TRBV7-3
j_call: TRBJ2-2
cdr3_aa: CASSPLPPGMGNTGELFF
cdr3_nt: TGTGCCAGCAGCCCCCTTCCCCCAGGGATGGGGAACACCGGGGAGCTGTTTTTT

cdr3_length: 16
d_call: .
clone_size: .
v_call: TRBV7-9
j_call: TRBJ1-4
cdr3_aa: CASSLVSGTKNEKLFF
cdr3_nt: TGTGCCAGCAGCTTAGTTTCCGGGACAAAAAATGAAAAACTGTTTTTT

cdr3_length: 15
d_call: .
clone_size: once
v_call: TRBV11-3
j_call: TRBJ2-2
cdr3_aa: CASSLQGGEHRELFF
cdr3_nt: TGTGCCAGCAGCTTACAGGGGGGCGAACACCGGGAGCTGTTTTTT

cdr3_length: 16
d_call: TRBD1
clone_size: few
v_call: TRBV7-2
j_call: TRBJ2-7
cdr3_aa: CASSLDVTGVIYEQYF
cdr3_nt: TGTGCCAGCAGCTTAGACGTTACAGGGGTAATCTACGAGCAGTACTTC

cdr3_length: 11
d_call: .
clone_size: .
v_call: TRBV11-2
j_call: TRBJ1-1
cdr3_aa: CASSFGVEAFF
cdr3_nt: TGTGCCAGCAGCTTCGGGGTAGAAGCTTTCTTT

cdr3_length: 13
d_call: TRBD1
clone_size: .
v_call: TRBV6-5
j_call: TRBJ1-4
cdr3_aa: CASSWTGGEKLFF
cdr3_nt: TGTGCCAGCAGTTGGACAGGCGGTGAAAAACTGTTTTTT

cdr3_length: 17
d_call: TRBD1
clone_size: once
v_call: TRBV9
j_call: TRBJ2-2
cdr3_aa: CASSVLPGQVDTGELFF
cdr3_nt: TGTGCCAGCAGCGTACTCCCGGGACAGGTTGATACCGGGGAGCTGTTTTTT

cdr3_length: 16
d_call: .
clone_size: .
v_call: TRBV4-2
j_call: TRBJ1-2
cdr3_aa: CASSQVEAALNYGYTF
cdr3_nt: TGTGCCAGCAGCCAAGTCGAGGCAGCTCTGAACTATGGCTACACCTTC

cdr3_length: 16
d_call: TRBD1
clone_size: .
v_call: TRBV6-1
j_call: TRBJ1-6
cdr3_aa: CASSVTGASLNSPLHF
cdr3_nt: TGTGCCAGCAGTGTGACAGGGGCTTCACTTAATTCACCCCTCCACTTT

cdr3_length: 10
d_call: .
clone_size: .
v_call: TRBV19
j_call: TRBJ2-3
cdr3_aa: CATGRDTQYF
cdr3_nt: TGTGCCACAGGGCGGGATACGCAGTATTTT

cdr3_length: 14
d_call: TRBD1
clone_size: .
v_call: TRBV27
j_call: TRBJ2-7
cdr3_aa: CASSFRGTAYEQYF
cdr3_nt: TGTGCCAGCAGTTTCCGAGGGACAGCCTACGAGCAGTACTTC

cdr3_length: 16
d_call: TRBD2
clone_size: .
v_call: TRBV7-9
j_call: TRBJ2-1
cdr3_aa: CASSRAAGALYNEQFF
cdr3_nt: TGTGCCAGCAGCAGGGCAGCGGGGGCTCTCTACAATGAGCAGTTCTTC

cdr3_length: 19
d_call: TRBD2
clone_size: medium-sized
v_call: TRBV28
j_call: TRBJ2-7
cdr3_aa: CASSWVEGRELAGAYEQYF
cdr3_nt: TGTGCCAGCAGTTGGGTCGAGGGCAGGGAACTAGCGGGGGCCTACGAGCAGTACTTC

cdr3_length: 14
d_call: TRBD2
clone_size: .
v_call: TRBV5-1
j_call: TRBJ2-1
cdr3_aa: CASSLTSGLNEQFF
cdr3_nt: TGCGCCAGCAGCCTGACTAGCGGGCTCAATGAGCAGTTCTTC

cdr3_length: 14
d_call: .
clone_size: .
v_call: TRBV4-1
j_call: TRBJ1-1
cdr3_aa: CASSQEDGNTEAFF
cdr3_nt: TGCGCCAGCAGCCAGGAAGACGGGAACACTGAAGCTTTCTTT

cdr3_length: 12
d_call: .
clone_size: few
v_call: TRBV5-6
j_call: TRBJ2-7
cdr3_aa: CASSLQGYEQYF
cdr3_nt: TGTGCCAGCAGCCTGCAGGGCTACGAGCAGTACTTC

cdr3_length: 15
d_call: TRBD1
clone_size: few
v_call: TRBV19
j_call: TRBJ1-5
cdr3_aa: CASTRDRDGNQPQHF
cdr3_nt: TGTGCCAGTACCCGTGACAGGGACGGCAATCAGCCCCAGCATTTT

cdr3_length: 14
d_call: .
clone_size: .
v_call: TRBV18
j_call: TRBJ1-4
cdr3_aa: CASSPEQGSEKLFF
cdr3_nt: TGTGCCAGCTCACCCGAACAGGGATCTGAAAAACTGTTTTTT

cdr3_length: 14
d_call: .
clone_size: .
v_call: TRBV27
j_call: TRBJ1-5
cdr3_aa: CATSRGYSNQPQHF
cdr3_nt: TGTGCCACGTCACGGGGATATAGCAATCAGCCCCAGCATTTT

cdr3_length: 15
d_call: .
clone_size: .
v_call: TRBV10-3
j_call: TRBJ2-2
cdr3_aa: CAISETTQNTGELFF
cdr3_nt: TGTGCCATCAGTGAGACTACACAGAACACCGGGGAGCTGTTTTTT

cdr3_length: 14
d_call: .
clone_size: .
v_call: TRBV7-6
j_call: TRBJ2-2
cdr3_aa: CASSLAGESGELFF
cdr3_nt: TGTGCCAGCAGCTTAGCGGGAGAAAGCGGGGAGCTGTTTTTT

cdr3_length: 15
d_call: .
clone_size: .
v_call: TRBV4-2
j_call: TRBJ2-2
cdr3_aa: CASSQEQGDTGELLF
cdr3_nt: TGTGCCAGCAGCCAAGAACAGGGCGACACCGGGGAGCTGCTTTTT

cdr3_length: 15
d_call: .
clone_size: .
v_call: TRBV2
j_call: TRBJ2-3
cdr3_aa: CASTEVGSGTDTQYF
cdr3_nt: TGTGCCAGCACCGAAGTGGGGTCTGGCACAGATACGCAGTATTTT

cdr3_length: 13
d_call: .
clone_size: .
v_call: TRBV19
j_call: TRBJ2-1
cdr3_aa: CASSSGPYNEQFF
cdr3_nt: TGTGCCAGTAGTTCCGGACCATACAATGAGCAGTTCTTC

cdr3_length: 22
d_call: .
clone_size: .
v_call: TRBV7-3
j_call: TRBJ2-6
cdr3_aa: CASSLIGQGISPGTGGANVLTF
cdr3_nt: TGTGCCAGCAGCTTAATCGGGCAGGGGATAAGCCCCGGCACTGGCGGGGCCAACGTCCTGACTTTC

cdr3_length: 19
d_call: .
clone_size: .
v_call: TRBV19
j_call: TRBJ1-5
cdr3_aa: CASSLSLDRENYSNQPQHF
cdr3_nt: TGTGCCAGTAGTCTCTCGTTGGACAGAGAGAATTATAGCAATCAGCCCCAGCATTTT

cdr3_length: 14
d_call: .
clone_size: .
v_call: TRBV5-5
j_call: TRBJ1-4
cdr3_aa: CASSLRDLNEKLFF
cdr3_nt: TGTGCCAGCAGCTTGCGGGACCTTAATGAAAAACTGTTTTTT

cdr3_length: 15
d_call: .
clone_size: .
v_call: TRBV10-2
j_call: TRBJ1-2
cdr3_aa: CASSVSGPEFYGYTF
cdr3_nt: TGCGCCAGCAGTGTCAGTGGGCCCGAATTCTATGGCTACACCTTC

cdr3_length: 16
d_call: TRBD1
clone_size: .
v_call: TRBV5-4
j_call: TRBJ1-2
cdr3_aa: CASSLVTGVVARGYTF
cdr3_nt: TGTGCCAGCAGCTTAGTGACAGGGGTTGTAGCGCGCGGCTACACCTTC

cdr3_length: 15
d_call: TRBD1
clone_size: .
v_call: TRBV6-6
j_call: TRBJ2-5
cdr3_aa: CASSYSDRAAETQYF
cdr3_nt: TGTGCCAGCAGTTACTCGGACAGGGCGGCAGAGACCCAGTACTTC

cdr3_length: 14
d_call: TRBD1
clone_size: medium-sized
v_call: TRBV29-1
j_call: TRBJ2-7
cdr3_aa: CSVDGPGGEYEQYF
cdr3_nt: TGCAGCGTTGATGGGCCAGGGGGCGAGTACGAGCAGTACTTC

cdr3_length: 14
d_call: TRBD1
clone_size: .
v_call: TRBV2
j_call: TRBJ2-7
cdr3_aa: CASSAGTGGYEQYF
cdr3_nt: TGTGCCAGCAGCGCCGGGACAGGGGGGTACGAGCAGTACTTC

cdr3_length: 15
d_call: .
clone_size: .
v_call: TRBV7-2
j_call: TRBJ1-1
cdr3_aa: CASSLVEGWDTEAFF
cdr3_nt: TGTGCCAGCAGCTTAGTGGAGGGATGGGACACTGAAGCTTTCTTT

cdr3_length: 17
d_call: .
clone_size: .
v_call: TRBV7-8
j_call: TRBJ2-3
cdr3_aa: CASSSPSGDESTDTQYF
cdr3_nt: TGTGCCAGCAGTTCACCGTCGGGGGATGAGAGCACAGATACGCAGTATTTT

cdr3_length: 13
d_call: .
clone_size: once
v_call: TRBV6-1
j_call: TRBJ1-5
cdr3_aa: CASSSPGNQPQHF
cdr3_nt: TGTGCCAGCAGTTCTCCAGGGAATCAGCCCCAGCATTTT

cdr3_length: 15
d_call: TRBD1
clone_size: .
v_call: TRBV19
j_call: TRBJ2-7
cdr3_aa: CASSTLNRGPYEQYF
cdr3_nt: TGTGCCAGTAGTACTCTCAACAGGGGTCCCTACGAGCAGTACTTC

cdr3_length: 14
d_call: .
clone_size: few
v_call: TRBV5-4
j_call: TRBJ1-6
cdr3_aa: CASSLDQGGSPLHF
cdr3_nt: TGTGCCAGCAGCTTGGATCAGGGAGGTTCACCCCTCCACTTT

cdr3_length: 17
d_call: .
clone_size: .
v_call: TRBV5-6
j_call: TRBJ1-1
cdr3_aa: CASSSPGSGGRYTEAFF
cdr3_nt: TGTGCCAGCAGCTCCCCTGGTTCCGGGGGACGGTACACTGAAGCTTTCTTT

cdr3_length: 15
d_call: .
clone_size: once
v_call: TRBV19
j_call: TRBJ2-7
cdr3_aa: CASSMASLSSYEQYF
cdr3_nt: TGTGCCAGTAGTATGGCGTCACTGAGCTCCTACGAGCAGTACTTC

cdr3_length: 12
d_call: .
clone_size: .
v_call: TRBV5-6
j_call: TRBJ1-2
cdr3_aa: CASSLGDRSYTF
cdr3_nt: TGTGCCAGCAGCTTGGGGGACCGCAGCTACACCTTC

cdr3_length: 17
d_call: TRBD2
clone_size: few
v_call: TRBV6-4
j_call: TRBJ2-2
cdr3_aa: CASTRTSGGFGHRGAVF
cdr3_nt: TGTGCCAGCACCCGGACTAGCGGGGGGTTTGGACACCGGGGAGCTGTTTTT